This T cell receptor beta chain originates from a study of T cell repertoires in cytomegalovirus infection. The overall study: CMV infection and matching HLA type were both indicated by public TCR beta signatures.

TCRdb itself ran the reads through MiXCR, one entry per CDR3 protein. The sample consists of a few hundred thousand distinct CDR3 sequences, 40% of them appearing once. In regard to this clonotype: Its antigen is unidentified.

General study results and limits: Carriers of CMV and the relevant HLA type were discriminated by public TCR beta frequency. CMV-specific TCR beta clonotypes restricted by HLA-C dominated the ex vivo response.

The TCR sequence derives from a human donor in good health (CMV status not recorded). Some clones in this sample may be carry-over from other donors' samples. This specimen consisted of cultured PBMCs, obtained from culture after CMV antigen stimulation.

DNA of the CDR3: TGTGCCAGCAGCTTAGATCAAGGGGGCCGGGAGACCCAGTACTTC. It encodes CASSLDQGGRETQYF. V is TRBV7-2 and J is TRBJ2-5; the match to TRBD1 covers 7 bases. V was clipped by 1 base and J by 5 bases; unmatched bases: 7. The CDR3 covers 15 residues. Germline CDR1 SGHTA, CDR2 FQGNSA.